This T cell receptor beta chain appears in the sequencing data of a study of T-cell reconstitution after alpha-beta-depleted transplantation in children. Unique molecular identifiers were built into the TCRbeta library. TCRdb fed the PCR reads into MiXCR, producing one record per CDR3 protein. The data show hundreds of thousands of distinct CDR3 sequences, roughly 17% seen once. This clonotype was recorded at least ten times. J lost 5 bases, V lost 6 bases, and 9 bases had no gene match. The length of the CDR3 is 15 residues. Germline lookup yields CDR1 MNHNS and CDR2 SASEGT. This material consisted of PBMCs from the stem cell graft donor, taken from the stem cell graft. V and J are TRBV6-1 and TRBJ2-1, with 8 bases identical to TRBD2. This sequence originates from a human donor who donated a stem cell graft to a child with acute myeloid leukemia. CDR3 in DNA: TGTGCCAGCAGCAAGACCGGGGGGGGGAACAATGAGCAGTTCTTC. The encoded protein is CASSKTGGGNNEQFF.